These 9 T cell receptor beta chains share one sample of origin, sequenced in a study of Ad26.COV2.S vaccination and SARS-CoV-2 variants. The treatment: some 19 received Ad26.COV2.S at low or high dose, single or two shots; about 5 received placebo; per-sample allocation not given. The study sampled participants on day 63 after the first vaccine or placebo injection. This table comes from immunoSEQ multiplex PCR, and its TCRdb copy is limited to in-frame clones, with some not included. The sample records 430,000 or so clones, over 75% being singletons. This sample comprised peripheral blood, obtained in a trial of Ad26.COV2.S vaccine versus placebo. All receptors come from a person aged 18-65 years who received the Ad26.COV2.S COVID-19 vaccine or a placebo.

The gene calls are TRBV18 and TRBJ1-1; D gene unclear. This CDR3 is 13 amino acids long. The germline V gene has CDR1 KGHSH and CDR2 LQKENI. Trimming took 7 bases from V and 1 from J, leaving 10 bases between them. CDR3 DNA: TGTGCCAGCTTCACCAGCTGGAACACTGAAGCTTTCTTT. Translated, it gives CASFTSWNTEAFF.

This sequence joins TRBV7-9 and TRBJ2-5; D unresolved. Trimming cost V 2 bases and J 3 bases, with 16 bases left between them. The CDR3 is made up of 16 amino acids. Germline V gene lookup returns CDR1 SEHNR and CDR2 FQNEAQ (reference sequence). CDR3 amino acids: CASSLIESVTKETQYF. Written as DNA, the CDR3 is TGTGCCAGCAGCTTAATAGAGTCCGTGACGAAAGAGACCCAGTACTTC.

In its sample, this clone was seen a few times. The chain is built from TRBV10-1 and TRBJ1-3; D is undetermined. Germline CDR1 is WNHNN and CDR2 is SYGVQD (reference sequence). Deletions cut 4 bases from V and 0 bases from J, with 7 bases between. CDR3 length equals 14 residues. CDR3 in amino acids: CASSAQRSGNTIYF. CDR3 nucleotide sequence: TGCGCCAGCAGTGCGCAGCGCTCTGGAAACACCATATATTTT.

The chain is built from TRBV3-1 (or the pseudogene TRBV3-2) and TRBJ2-1, with 10 bases matching TRBD2. Per the germline V gene, CDR1 is LGHDT and CDR2 is YNNKEL (reference sequence). This CDR3 comprises 16 residues. J gave up 12 bases and V 0 bases, and 11 bases lay outside the gene matches. CDR3 protein: CASSQENSGRIGGQFF. The CDR3 DNA follows: TGTGCCAGCAGCCAAGAAAATAGCGGGAGGATCGGTGGGCAGTTCTTC.

The chain carries TRBV6-5 and TRBJ1-3; D call uncertain. CDR3 length equals 15 residues. Between the trimmed V and J ends, which lost 2 bases and 0 bases, there was a span of 8 bases. Per the germline V gene, CDR1 is MNHEY and CDR2 is SVGAGI. The CDR3 nucleotides are TGTGCCAGCAGTTACGCCTCCGGCTCTGGAAACACCATATATTTT. Translated, it gives CASSYASGSGNTIYF.

This clone was counted a single time. This chain uses TRBV19 with TRBJ2-3; TRBD1 or TRBD2 may be the D gene (5 bases each). This CDR3 spans 15 amino acids. The germline CDR1 and CDR2 sequences are LNHDA and SQIVND (reference sequence). The V and J ends lost 2 bases and 1 base respectively, with 10 bases between them. CDR3 nucleotides: TGTGCCAGTAGTATAAGAGGGGACGGCACAGATACGCAGTATTTT. It codes for CASSIRGDGTDTQYF.

The DNA of the CDR3 is TGTGCCAGCAGACGGACAGGGGGAGGCGAGCAGTTCTTC. This sequence encodes CASRRTGGGEQFF. The rearrangement links TRBV11-2 to TRBJ2-1, with TRBD1 matching 10 bases. V dropped 6 bases and J dropped 10; count of bases not matched to a gene: 6. The germline V gene has CDR1 SGHAT and CDR2 FQNNGV. The CDR3 consists of 13 residues.

V is TRBV9 and J is TRBJ2-3; no definite D call. Germline CDR1 SGDLS, CDR2 YYNGEE. CDR3 length: 12 residues. Deletions cut 4 bases from V and 9 bases from J, with 12 bases between. The CDR3 region has the DNA TGTGCCAGCAGCCCATACTTCGGAACGCAGTATTTT. Residues: CASSPYFGTQYF.

This clone was found once. J is TRBJ2-7 and V is TRBV15; D gene uncertain. The CDR3 is 16 amino acids. Germline V lookup: CDR1 LNHNV, CDR2 YYDKDF (reference sequence). Trimming shortened V by 3 bases and J by 3 bases, and 18 bases separated the two germline ends. The CDR3 DNA follows: TGTGCCACCAGCAGGGGAAGGAGCGAGATTTTCTACGAGCAGTACTTC. Protein product: CATSRGRSEIFYEQYF. Full variable domain (missing parts from reference TRBV15 and TRBJ2-7): DAMVIQNPRYQVTQFGKPVTLSCSQTLNHNVMYWYQQKSSQAPKLLFHYYDKDFNNEADTPDNFQSRRPNTSFCFLDIRSPGLGDTAMYLCATSRGRSEIFYEQYFGPGTRLTVT.